These 17 T cell receptor beta chains were sequenced from one sample in a study of T cells in Graves' hyperthyroidism and ophthalmopathy. RNA transcripts yielded amplified TCR beta CDR3 regions. With the HTBI primer set, the TCR CDR3 went through a first round of RT-PCR. Using its own MiXCR run on the multiplex PCR reads, TCRdb lists one record per CDR3 protein. The table lists about 410,000 distinct CDR3 sequences, roughly 14% of them singletons. Material: blood. The receptors shown here come from a man between 18 and 29 years old with Graves' ophthalmopathy.

This clonotype was detected many times. The chain employs TRBV12-3 or TRBV12-4 and TRBJ1-6; TRBD1 agrees at 10 bases. The CDR3 has 17 residues. V was pared by 3 bases and J by 8 bases, with 10 bases of the junction left unmatched. CDR3 coding DNA: TGTGCCAGCAGTTTCAAGACAGGGGGCTTTCCCGATTCACCCCTCCACTTT. This codes for CASSFKTGGFPDSPLHF.

The chain uses TRBV19 and TRBJ2-5, with 7 positions matching TRBD1. The V gene end was trimmed by 7 bases and the J gene end by 5 bases; junction bases not matched to a gene: 10. The CDR3 is 14 amino acids. CDR1 and CDR2 (germline): LNHDA, SQIVND (reference sequence). The CDR3 DNA is TGTGCCAGTATGAGGGGGCGTGACATGGAGACCCAGTACTTC. The encoded protein is CASMRGRDMETQYF.

This clonotype has at least ten counts. The chain links TRBV7-9 to TRBJ2-7; D is perhaps TRBD2 (7 bases). The CDR3 extends over 16 amino acids. Germline V CDR1 and CDR2: SEHNR, FQNEAQ (reference sequence). Between the trimmed V and J ends, which lost 5 bases and 3 bases, there was a span of 20 bases. The CDR3 loop reads CASSTSGGYQGYEQYF. The CDR3 DNA follows: TGTGCCAGCAGCACGTCGGGGGGCTATCAGGGCTACGAGCAGTACTTC. Together with reference TRBV7-9 and TRBJ2-7, the CDR3 gives the full variable domain: DTGVSQNPRHKITKRGQNVTFRCDPISEHNRLYWYRQTLGQGPEFLTYFQNEAQLEKSRLLSDRFSAERPKGSFSTLEIQRTEQGDSAMYLCASSTSGGYQGYEQYFGPGTRLTVT.

This clonotype was observed many times. V gene TRBV30 combines with J gene TRBJ1-2; no firm D call. The CDR3 has 14 residues. CDR1 and CDR2 from the germline V gene are GTSNPN and SVGIG (reference sequence). V was clipped by 0 bases and J by 4 bases, with 12 bases between them. CDR3 coding DNA: TGTGCCTGGAGTGTGTCAGGAGCTGCCTATGGCTACACCTTC. The encoded protein is CAWSVSGAAYGYTF.

CDR3 protein: CASSQAGVTYEQYF. DNA of the CDR3: TGCGCCAGCAGCCAAGCCGGGGTAACCTACGAGCAGTACTTC. V usage is TRBV4-1 and J usage is TRBJ2-7, with a tentative D call TRBD2 (5 bases). CDR1 and CDR2 from the germline V gene are MGHRA and YSYEKL. Trimming took off 1 base at V and 2 bases at J, with 9 bases between the two ends. This CDR3 is built from 14 residues.

This clonotype appeared many times. The chain is built from TRBV6-1 and TRBJ2-5, with 7 nucleotides matching TRBD2. V trimming: 5 bases; J trimming: 0 bases; junction bases outside the gene matches: 6. The CDR3 totals 15 residues. The germline V gene has CDR1 MNHNS and CDR2 SASEGT. CDR3 sequence (DNA): TGTGCCAGCAGTTACGGGGAGGGCAACCAAGAGACCCAGTACTTC. Protein sequence: CASSYGEGNQETQYF.

This clonotype was observed at least ten times. The J gene is TRBJ2-3, the V gene TRBV20-1; D not certain. Germline V gene sequence: CDR1 DFQATT, CDR2 SNEGSKA (reference sequence). CDR3 size: 13 residues. DNA for the CDR3: TGCTCGTGGGCCCCCTCTTACACAGATACGCAGTATTTT. It is translated as CSWAPSYTDTQYF.

This clonotype was picked up a small number of times. The gene calls are TRBV29-1 and TRBJ2-3; 12 nucleotides align to TRBD2. After removal of 6 bases from V and 1 base from J, the junction contained 5 bases not matched to a gene. Germline V CDR1 and CDR2: SQVTM, ANQGSEA. The CDR3 is made up of 15 amino acids. Written as DNA, the CDR3 is TGCAGCGTGGCGAGACTAGCGGGGGGCACAGATACGCAGTATTTT. It translates to CSVARLAGGTDTQYF.

The sample holds many counts of this clonotype. This chain connects TRBV12-3 or TRBV12-4 to TRBJ1-4, with 7 bases matching TRBD1. This CDR3 is 14 amino acids long. Trimming cost V 7 bases and J 6 bases; bases outside gene matches: 8. Written as DNA, the CDR3 is TGTGCCAGCACCGGGACAGCTGACTATGAAAAACTGTTTTTT. Its protein product is CASTGTADYEKLFF.

This clonotype was observed many times. The CDR3: CSASDPGHSFHEQYF. For the CDR3, the DNA is TGCAGTGCCTCCGATCCCGGACACTCTTTCCACGAGCAGTACTTC. V is TRBV20-1 and J is TRBJ2-7, with D possibly being TRBD1 (5 bases). Trimming shortened V by 6 bases and J by 5 bases, and 23 bases separated the two germline ends. CDR1 is DFQATT, CDR2 SNEGSKA, per germline (reference sequence). The CDR3 runs to 15 residues.

A remark on this clonotype: A single base separates this from a much larger clone, so it may be a read error. J is TRBJ2-1 and V is TRBV29-1, with D perhaps given as TRBD1 or TRBD2 (5 bases each). The germline V gene has CDR1 SQVTM and CDR2 ANQGSEA. There are 13 residues in the CDR3. Trimming removed 3 bases at V and 4 bases at J, with 10 bases between. CDR3 residues: CSVDDGGYNEQFF. CDR3 DNA sequence: TGCAGCGTTGATGATGGGGGTTACAATGAGCAGTTCTTC.

The table lists this clonotype with a few counts. The chain carries TRBV6-1 and TRBJ1-2, with a tentative D call TRBD1 (5 bases). This CDR3 is 14 amino acids long. V lost 7 bases, J lost 4 bases, and 16 bases lay in between. Per germline, CDR1 MNHNS and CDR2 SASEGT. The CDR3 DNA is TGTGCCAGCATCCTCCTCGGGGACGGCTATGGCTACACCTTC. Protein product: CASILLGDGYGYTF.

This clonotype was detected a few times. This chain connects TRBV27 to TRBJ2-7; D perhaps matches TRBD2 (5 bases). CDR1 MNHEY and CDR2 SMNVEV come from the germline V gene (reference sequence). V shed 3 bases and J shed 1 base, with 13 bases lying between them. There are 15 residues in the CDR3. CDR3: CASSFRRPESYEQYF. In DNA, the CDR3 is TGTGCCAGCAGTTTTAGGAGGCCCGAATCCTACGAGCAGTACTTC.

This clonotype showed up just a few times. The V gene is TRBV12-3 or TRBV12-4, the J gene TRBJ2-1; 13 nucleotides line up with TRBD2. CDR3 length equals 16 residues. The V and J ends lost 3 bases and 6 bases, in that order; junction bases with no gene match: 5. The CDR3 DNA sequence: TGTGCCAGCAGTTTCGGACTAGCGGGAGTAACCAATGAGCAGTTCTTC. Translated, it gives CASSFGLAGVTNEQFF.

At least ten counts were recorded for this clonotype. The rearrangement joins TRBV24-1 to TRBJ1-1; D is uncertain. The CDR3 is 13 residues long. From germline, CDR1 is KGHDR and CDR2 SFDVKD. V lost 9 bases, J lost 1 base, and 11 bases lay in between. In DNA form, the CDR3 reads TGTGCCACCCGAAGCCAGCAGAACACTGAAGCTTTCTTT. Translation gives CATRSQQNTEAFF.

This chain links TRBV5-1 with TRBJ1-3, with D perhaps matching TRBD1 (5 bases). The germline V gene has CDR1 SGHRS and CDR2 YFSETQ. The CDR3 is made up of 18 amino acids. Trimming took 0 bases from V and 0 from J, leaving 16 bases between them. The CDR3 reads CASSLDGGMISSGNTIYF. The CDR3 DNA follows: TGCGCCAGCAGCTTGGACGGGGGGATGATTAGCTCTGGAAACACCATATATTTT.

J is TRBJ2-7 and V is TRBV11-3; 8 bases agree with TRBD1. The CDR3 has 17 amino acids. The germline CDR1 and CDR2 sequences are SGHNT and YENEEA. The J segment lost 1 base and the V segment lost 3 bases, leaving 11 bases of the junction unmatched. DNA for the CDR3: TGTGCCAGCAGCTTCGTGAGTCGGGACAGGTATTCCTACGAGCAGTACTTC. Translating gives CASSFVSRDRYSYEQYF.